Listed here are 10 T cell receptor beta chains from one sample, sequenced in a study of cytomegalovirus exposure and HLA in healthy donors. Researchers ran the PCR with 60 Vbeta and 13 Jbeta primers. Some clones are missing from TCRdb's copy, which holds only in-frame ones; the method was immunoSEQ multiplex PCR. The data hold under 300,000 clones, with roughly 91% observed a single time. Sequenced sample: PBMCs. The receptors here all came from a girl aged 2-10 years in good health and CMV-seronegative.

CDR3 nucleotide sequence: TGTGCCAGCAGCTTAAGCACTAGTTCAGGACTAGTGTACGAGCAGTACTTC. Protein sequence: CASSLSTSSGLVYEQYF. The chain couples TRBV7-8 to TRBJ2-7; 7 nucleotides line up with TRBD2. The germline CDR1 and CDR2 sequences are SGHVS and FQNEAQ. V shed 2 bases and J 4 bases; nucleotides not matched to a gene: 14. The CDR3 is 17 amino acids.

This clone appeared a single time. The V and J genes are TRBV30 and TRBJ1-5; 7 bases map to TRBD1. CDR1 GTSNPN and CDR2 SVGIG come from the germline V gene (reference sequence). V trimming: 3 bases; J trimming: 3 bases; junction bases outside the gene matches: 5. The CDR3 covers 14 residues. CDR3 protein: CAWSRDSPNQPQHF. CDR3 DNA: TGTGCCTGGAGCAGGGACAGCCCCAATCAGCCCCAGCATTTT.

This clone occurred once. A read error may account for a junction end that differs from germline. The chain joins TRBV6-1 to TRBJ2-3; TRBD2 aligns across 13 bases. The CDR3 spans 13 residues. The germline CDR1 and CDR2 sequences are MNHNS and SASEGT. The CDR3 loop is CASSEESGLAGNF. The DNA for the CDR3 is TGTGCCAGCAGTGAAGAATCGGGACTAGCGGGAAATTTT.

Points on this clone: Other DNA sequences in this specimen translate into the identical CDR3. This chain connects TRBV29-1 to TRBJ1-1; 8 bases are shared with TRBD1. The V segment lost 8 bases and the J segment 5 bases; nucleotides outside the gene matches: 7. The CDR3 consists of 12 residues. The germline V gene encodes CDR1 SQVTM and CDR2 ANQGSEA. CDR3 in DNA: TGCAGCACTCGACAGGGGAGTACTGAAGCTTTCTTT. It specifies CSTRQGSTEAFF.

This clone was recorded only once. The rearrangement links TRBV5-4 to TRBJ2-2; 7 positions match TRBD1. The CDR3 is made up of 14 amino acids. Per germline, CDR1 SGHNT and CDR2 YYREEE (reference sequence). V was clipped by 3 bases and J by 3 bases; unmatched bases: 2. The CDR3 reads CASSWDSDTGELFF. CDR3 sequence (DNA): TGTGCCAGCAGCTGGGACAGCGACACCGGGGAGCTGTTTTTT.

This clone was seen just once. The gene calls are TRBV11-2 and TRBJ2-5, with 8 positions matching TRBD1. This CDR3 contains 15 residues. The germline V gene has CDR1 SGHAT and CDR2 FQNNGV. With V trimmed by 4 bases and J by 3 bases, 7 bases remained unmatched. The CDR3 DNA sequence: TGTGCCAGCAGCTATGGGCAGGGGGCAAAAGAGACCCAGTACTTC. Its protein product is CASSYGQGAKETQYF.

This rearrangement joins TRBV4-2 to TRBJ1-1; tentative D call: TRBD1 (5 bases). Germline V CDR1 and CDR2: LGHNA, YNFKEQ. V was pared by 3 bases and J by 8 bases, with 13 bases between. This CDR3 contains 13 residues. The CDR3 here is CASSHPAGGEAFF. The CDR3 DNA follows: TGTGCCAGCAGCCACCCCGCCGGGGGAGAAGCTTTCTTT.

This clone was seen only once. Other DNA sequences within the sample encode an identical CDR3. The chain carries TRBV27 and TRBJ1-1; D unclear. Deletions cut 3 bases from V and 4 bases from J, with 6 bases between. The CDR3 is 12 residues long. The germline CDR1 and CDR2 sequences are MNHEY and SMNVEV (reference sequence). The CDR3 region has the DNA TGTGCCAGCAGTTTTAGAGGCACTGAAGCTTTCTTT. Translated: CASSFRGTEAFF.

V is TRBV7-8 and J is TRBJ2-7, with TRBD2 identical over 8 bases. The germline gives CDR1 SGHVS, CDR2 FQNEAQ. CDR3 length equals 14 residues. V lost 1 base and J lost 7; bases outside the gene matches: 6. CDR3 protein: CASSLDRAGVEQYF. The CDR3 coding sequence is TGTGCCAGCAGCTTAGATCGAGCGGGAGTAGAGCAGTACTTC.

The chain is built from TRBV5-1 and TRBJ1-1; D uncertain. The CDR3 is made up of 13 amino acids. CDR1 SGHRS and CDR2 YFSETQ come from the germline V gene. V gave up 0 bases and J gave up 3 bases, with 6 bases separating them. CDR3 in amino acids: CASSLDGDTEAFF. Here the CDR3 DNA reads TGCGCCAGCAGCTTGGACGGAGACACTGAAGCTTTCTTT.